This T cell receptor (beta chain) was documented in a study of beta chain features in type 1 diabetes. As every portion of the isolated RNA was reverse transcribed, the sequencing read expressed TCRB transcripts. Assay used: immunoSEQ multiplex PCR; TCRdb lists only in-frame clones, some missing. The repertoire holds approximately 340,000 clones, with approximately 16% as singletons. The CDR3 spans 14 residues. Looked up from germline, CDR1 is KGHSH and CDR2 is LQKENI. V was cut by 6 bases and J by 4 bases, with 15 bases left in between. Study-level points and caveats: Patients' naive, central memory and Treg TCRB repertoires seemed closer to one another than those of healthy donors. cDNA sequencing could over-represent cells with high TCR expression. It was possible that PCR favored shorter templates, equally so in patients and controls.

To note about this clone: Its antigen is not identified.

CD4+ naive, central memory, regulatory and stem cell-like memory cells were sorted via CD45RO/CCR7/CD25/CD127/CD95/CD27. Input material: naive CD4+ T cells from blood. This clonotype was obtained from a woman under 30 in good health. The chain couples TRBV18 to TRBJ1-2; D may be TRBD1 (5 bases). CDR3 region: CASSTQGERYGYTF. The DNA of the CDR3 is TGTGCCAGCTCTACTCAAGGGGAACGCTATGGCTACACCTTC.